These T cell receptor beta chains were read from a single sample in a study of vaccination effects on CD4 cells after COVID-19. Their recognized antigens are unknown. Some clones are missing from TCRdb's copy, which holds only in-frame ones; the method was immunoSEQ multiplex PCR. The table records tens of thousands of clones, nearly 75% of them present only once. The input for sequencing was CD4+ T cells from PBMCs cultured without peptide, taken before COVID-19 vaccination. Receptor source: a human donor who received a COVID-19 vaccine. Both conserved end residues are trimmed from each CDR3. Fields, in order: V gene, D gene, J gene, CDR3 protein. The D gene is left open where the match is weak.

TRBV9	.	TRBJ1-1	ASSVTGGTEAF
TRBV15	.	TRBJ2-1	ATSRDHEQF
TRBV28	.	TRBJ2-3	ASSLKTDTQY
TRBV4-1	.	TRBJ2-7	ASSQEVVSRYEQY
TRBV28	.	TRBJ1-6	ASSLLAGRESPLH
TRBV6-4	TRBD1	TRBJ1-6	ASRAEGARSPLH
TRBV14	.	TRBJ1-1	ASSQGKNTEAF
TRBV7-2	.	TRBJ1-6	ASSLAQTNSPLH
TRBV2	TRBD1	TRBJ2-2	ASRRTGLGELF
TRBV5-1	TRBD1	TRBJ1-4	ASSSQGATNEKLF
TRBV5-4	.	TRBJ1-4	ASSRGQTNEKLF
TRBV5-4	.	TRBJ2-5	ASSGQETQY
TRBV19	.	TRBJ1-3	ASTRDSGNTIY
TRBV7-9	TRBD1	TRBJ1-1	ASSPFPRDRATEAF
TRBV3-1/TRBV3-2	.	TRBJ1-5	ASSQGSGGGQPQH
TRBV21-1	.	TRBJ1-5	ASCCRTGGGNQPQH
TRBV5-5	TRBD2	TRBJ2-3	ASSSLASGSTDTQY
TRBV4-3	.	TRBJ1-2	APEEELYIYNYGYT
TRBV6-6	.	TRBJ1-1	ASTPQANTEAF
TRBV5-1	TRBD1	TRBJ1-6	ASSLGTGINNSPLH
TRBV2	.	TRBJ1-6	ASSVGTGRGSPLH
TRBV7-9	TRBD1	TRBJ1-2	ASRPKTGWGYT
TRBV28	.	TRBJ2-7	ASSSPGGGEQY
TRBV19	.	TRBJ1-4	ASSYGIANEKLF
TRBV5-1	.	TRBJ1-1	ASSPAGGNTEAF
TRBV19	.	TRBJ1-5	ASSITAPNQPQH
TRBV15	TRBD1	TRBJ1-5	ATSRQQGAGQPQH
TRBV7-8	.	TRBJ1-4	ASSLGRTNEKLF
TRBV6-5	.	TRBJ1-1	ASSYVGVGVTEAF
TRBV7-7	TRBD2	TRBJ2-5	ASRPTSGPGWETQY
TRBV2	TRBD1	TRBJ1-2	ASSEALAGGDYGYT
TRBV10-3	TRBD1	TRBJ1-1	AISKGQVNTEAF
TRBV29-1	.	TRBJ2-5	SVEDLETQY
TRBV19	TRBD1	TRBJ1-2	ASTLTGDYGYT